This TCR beta chain stems from a study of T cell responses to AZD1222 COVID-19 vaccine (dated by TCRdb to the early 2020s). As for the study more broadly: TCR sequencing was performed for 230 to 250 trial participants, of whom around 200 were given two doses of AZD1222 and roughly 25 were given two doses of MenACWY control vaccine. Trial participants were enrolled into age subgroups of 18-55, 56-69 and 70-plus years, which contained approximately 150, 28 and 58 TCR-sequenced participants, respectively.

The CDR3 regions of human TCRbeta chains were subjected to immunosequencing. As for the original processing: TCRs in the repertoires were matched against a reference library of SARS-CoV-2-specific TCRs that had been generated with the MIRA antigen-specificity platform. Breadth was defined as the fraction of unique TCRs that were SARS-CoV-2-associated. Depth was defined as the fraction of total T cells that were SARS-CoV-2-associated. Each spike-specific TCR was assigned to its reactive spike region and to a CD4 or CD8 class using the MIRA data. Log10-transformed breadth and depth values were compared by one-way ANOVA with Sidak's multiple comparisons tests. Held by TCRdb, this immuneACCESS table contains in-frame sequences only and omits some clones. Under half of the omission traces to an unresolved V gene where checked; the cause of the rest is unknown. From that table come the V and J calls and clone size; the DNA was used to work out D and trimming. The sample has some 120,000 clones on record, roughly 88% of them singletons. About 25% of the sample belongs to the ten largest clones.

Trimming removed 5 bases from V and 13 bases from J; the gene matches leave 14 bases unexplained. Its CDR3 holds 13 amino acids, cysteine through phenylalanine. The sequence is cut down to CDR3 DNA, 39 bases in frame from base 1. A remark on this clone: Its specific antigen is unknown. Base qualities were left out, and no much larger clone turns up one base away.

What the time point label conveys for this sample: about 28 days (+/-7) after the second vaccine dose. Because spike-specific TCR depth and breadth did not differ between the two schedules, AZD1222 recipients who got a second dose at roughly 4 weeks were pooled with those who got a second dose at roughly 12 weeks. Samples from vaccinated people were obtained from the UK trials COV001 and COV002, which included a single-blind randomized controlled phase 2/3 trial of AZD1222 (ChAdOx1 nCoV-19) in healthy adults. For TCRbeta chain sequencing, PBMC samples were collected from trial participants at day 0 and at day 28 after the second dose. Summary of the overall study and its limitations: Reportedly, close to half of the unique spike-specific TCRs recognized epitopes lying outside the regions that are mutated in the B.1.351 and B.1.1.7 variants. The 56-69-year group was small, and its depth increase did not reach significance, likely because of low power. After two AZD1222 doses, spike-specific TCR breadth and depth were significantly higher than at day 0 and than in MenACWY recipients. Because no day 14 peak-response samples were available, the repertoires could be characterized only after the peak T cell response. CD4 TCRs associated with the vaccine covered the entire spike protein, and the dominant responses were in regions 160-218 and 743-854. Conclusions about previously exposed vaccinees were limited because only six AZD1222 recipients were SARS-CoV-2 seropositive at baseline. Participants were mostly white British and included more females than males, and it was suggested by the authors that clonal diversity may have been underestimated.

This chain joins TRBV12-3 or TRBV12-4 to TRBJ2-7; 7 bases in the junction line up with TRBD2. This sequence originates from an adult who received the AZD1222 COVID-19 vaccine. This specimen was peripheral blood, taken 28 days after the second AZD1222 dose. The CDR3 has the sequence CASSRGLAGDSYF. The DNA reads TGTGCCAGCAGTCGGGGGTTAGCGGGTGACTCATACTTC.